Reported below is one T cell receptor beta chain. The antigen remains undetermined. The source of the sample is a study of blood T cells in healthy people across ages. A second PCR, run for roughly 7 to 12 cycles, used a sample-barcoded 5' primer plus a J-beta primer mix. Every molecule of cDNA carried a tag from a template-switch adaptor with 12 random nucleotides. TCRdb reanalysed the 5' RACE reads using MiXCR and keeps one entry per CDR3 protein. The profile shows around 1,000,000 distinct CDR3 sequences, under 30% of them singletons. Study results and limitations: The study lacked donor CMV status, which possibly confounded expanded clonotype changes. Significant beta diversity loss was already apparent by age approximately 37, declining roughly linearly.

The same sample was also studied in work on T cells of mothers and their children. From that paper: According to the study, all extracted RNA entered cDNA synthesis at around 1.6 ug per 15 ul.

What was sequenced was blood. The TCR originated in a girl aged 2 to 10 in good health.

CDR3 loop: CASGDFNEKLFF. CDR3 sequence (DNA): TGTGCCAGCGGCGATTTTAATGAAAAACTGTTTTTT. This chain links TRBV12-3 or TRBV12-4 with TRBJ1-4; no firm D call. The V end was cut by 8 bases, the J end by 4 bases, with 8 bases between. The CDR3 spans 12 residues.